This T cell receptor (beta chain) was identified in a study of shared clonotypes between healthy human individuals. An even split of each subset's genomic DNA across several immunoSEQ plates was performed. Replicate PCRs run on sorted subsets employed approximately 200 ng DNA, approximately 30,000 T cell genomes. Using immunoSEQ multiplex PCR, the repertoire was profiled, and TCRdb retains in-frame clones only, with some absent. There are about 600,000 clones in the sample; 95% to 98% occur only once, and around 0.3% lies in the top ten. The V gene's germline CDR1 is SQVTM and CDR2 ANQGSEA. This CDR3 has 11 amino acids. Trimming pared 4 bases from V and 11 bases from J, leaving 14 bases between. Whole-study results and caveats: A reduction in generation probabilities was seen for non-shared clonotypes relative to those shared by all four donors. Among donors, sharing of clonotypes was expected to be affected by sequencing depth.

To note about this clone: Its target is not known.

The naive CD8 population came from CD45RO-negative cells selected for CCR7, without terminally differentiated effector memory CD45RA+ cells. V gene TRBV29-1 combines with J gene TRBJ1-2, with a weak D call TRBD1 (6 bases). The sequencing input was naive CD8+ T cells sorted from blood. The receptor was derived from a man between 25 and 39 years old in good health. CDR3 sequence: CSVVLRQDYTF. The DNA for the CDR3 is TGCAGCGTTGTTCTGAGACAGGATTACACCTTC. The whole variable domain, filled in from reference TRBV29-1 and TRBJ1-2, reads SAVISQKPSRDICQRGTSLTIQCQVDSQVTMMFWYRQQPGQSLTLIATANQGSEATYESGFVIDKFPISRPNLTFSTLTVSNMSPEDSSIYLCSVVLRQDYTFGSGTRLTVV.